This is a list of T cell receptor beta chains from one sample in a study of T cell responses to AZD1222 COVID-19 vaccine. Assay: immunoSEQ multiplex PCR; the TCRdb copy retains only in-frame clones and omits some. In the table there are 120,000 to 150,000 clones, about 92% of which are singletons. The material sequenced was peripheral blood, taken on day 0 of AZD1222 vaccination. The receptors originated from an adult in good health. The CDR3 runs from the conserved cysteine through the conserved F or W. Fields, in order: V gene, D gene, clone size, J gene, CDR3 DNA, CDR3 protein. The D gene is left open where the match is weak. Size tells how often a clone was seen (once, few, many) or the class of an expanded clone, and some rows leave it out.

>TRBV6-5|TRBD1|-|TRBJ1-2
TGTGCCAGCAGGATCCTGGGACAGATCCATGGCTACACCTTC
CASRILGQIHGYTF
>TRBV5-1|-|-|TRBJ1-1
TGCGCCAGCAGCTTGGCAGGCCAACCGAACACTGAAGCTTTCTTT
CASSLAGQPNTEAFF
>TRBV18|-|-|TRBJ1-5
TGTGCCAGCTCACCAGGGGACAACAGGCCTTCAAGTGATCAGCCCCAGCATTTT
CASSPGDNRPSSDQPQHF
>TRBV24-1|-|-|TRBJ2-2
TGTGCCACCAGTGATAAGGGGGGCAAAGGCACCGGGGAGCTGTTTTTT
CATSDKGGKGTGELFF
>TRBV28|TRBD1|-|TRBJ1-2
TGTGCCAGCAGTTCCGGCAGGGGGAACTATGGCTACACCTTC
CASSSGRGNYGYTF
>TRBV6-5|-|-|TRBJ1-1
TGTGCCAGCAGTTACTCCTTCCTAGGGGTTACTGAAGCTTTCTTT
CASSYSFLGVTEAFF
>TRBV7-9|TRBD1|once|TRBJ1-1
TGTGCCAGCAGCTTAGAGGGGGACAGGATAGCTTTCTTT
CASSLEGDRIAFF
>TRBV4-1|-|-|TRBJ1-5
TGCGCCAGCAGCCAAGACAGATCCGATCAGCCCCAGCATTTT
CASSQDRSDQPQHF
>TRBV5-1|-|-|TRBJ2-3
TGCGCCAGCAGCTTGTTTCCGGCAGATACGCAGTATTTT
CASSLFPADTQYF
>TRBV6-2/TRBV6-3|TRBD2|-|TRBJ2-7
TGTGCCAGCAGTTGGACTAGTAACTACGAGCAGTACTTC
CASSWTSNYEQYF
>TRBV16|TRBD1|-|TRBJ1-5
TGTGCCAGCAGTCCACAGGGGAGCAATCAGCCCCAGCATTTT
CASSPQGSNQPQHF
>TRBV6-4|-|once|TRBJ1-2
TGTGCCAGCGTCGAGGTCAGCTCTTATGGCTACACCTTC
CASVEVSSYGYTF
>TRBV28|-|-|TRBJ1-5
TGTGCCAGCAGTTCGAGGGTCCCCTATAGCAATCAGCCCCAGCATTTT
CASSSRVPYSNQPQHF
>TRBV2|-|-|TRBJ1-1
TGTGCCAGCACCAAAACCTGGGGCACTGAAGCTTTCTTT
CASTKTWGTEAFF
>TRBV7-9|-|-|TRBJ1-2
TGTGCCAGCAGCTTTGCCCGGACAGTCTATGGCTACACCTTC
CASSFARTVYGYTF
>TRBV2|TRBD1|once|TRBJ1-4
TGTGCCAGCAGTGAGCTCACAGGGGTTAATGAAAAACTGTTTTTT
CASSELTGVNEKLFF
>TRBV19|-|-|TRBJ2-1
TGTGCCAGTAGTATTAAGGCGAATGAGCAGTTCTTC
CASSIKANEQFF
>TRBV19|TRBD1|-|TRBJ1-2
TGTGCCAGTAAAGGACAGGCCTACCTGGTCTATGGCTACACCTTC
CASKGQAYLVYGYTF
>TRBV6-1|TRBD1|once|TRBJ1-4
TGTGCCAGCAGTGACGGAGGGGGCCGCTTCGAAAAACTGTTTTTT
CASSDGGGRFEKLFF
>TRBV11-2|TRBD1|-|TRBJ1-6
TGTGCCAGCAGCTCCTCCCGGGGACAGACGAATTCACCCCTCCACTTT
CASSSSRGQTNSPLHF
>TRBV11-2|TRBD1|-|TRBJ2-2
TGTGCCAGCAGCCGAATACAGGGGGCGACCGGGGAGCTGTTTTTT
CASSRIQGATGELFF
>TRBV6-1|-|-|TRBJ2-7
TGTGCCAGCAGTGAAGCGGGTTCCGGGCGGAGCTCCTACGAGCAGTACTTC
CASSEAGSGRSSYEQYF
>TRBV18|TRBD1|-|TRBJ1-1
TGTGCCAGCTCACGAACACAGGGGAATCTAAGGAACACTGAAGCTTTCTTT
CASSRTQGNLRNTEAFF
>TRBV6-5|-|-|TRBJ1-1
TGTGCCAGCAGTTACTCGGGCGGGAACACTGAAGCTTTCTTT
CASSYSGGNTEAFF
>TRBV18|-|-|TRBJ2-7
TGTGCCAGCTCAACCAGTGGTTCCCTCTACGAGCAGTACTTC
CASSTSGSLYEQYF
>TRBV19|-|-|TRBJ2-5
TGTGCCAGTAGTATAGAGAACCAAGAGACCCAGTACTTC
CASSIENQETQYF
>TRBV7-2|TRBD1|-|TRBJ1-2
TGTGCCAGCAGCTCCGGACAGGGGGCACTTAGTGGCTACACCTTC
CASSSGQGALSGYTF